Given below is one T cell receptor beta chain in context. There is no known antigen for this receptor. No qualities accompany the bases; no much larger clone lies one base away. The entry originates in a study of TIL therapy for anti-PD-1-resistant metastatic lung cancer (dated by TCRdb to about 2021). As for the study more broadly: Before any PD-1/PD-L1 blockade was given, tumors were harvested, nivolumab was then administered, and patients who progressed went on to receive lymphodepletion, an infusion of expanded TIL, and IL-2. A median non-synonymous tumor mutation burden of about 1.5 mutations per megabase was determined across the cohort by whole-exome sequencing. The cohort was predominantly lung adenocarcinoma, with a few EGFR-mutant and two ALK-rearranged tumors, and half of patients were current or former smokers. Enrolled patients had a median age of around 58 years (range about 38-85) and a median tumor PD-L1 proportion score of around 6%. T cell receptor beta sequencing of tumor and peripheral blood was used to follow clonotypes across the tumor, the expanded TIL product and serial blood samples.

TCR beta CDR3 regions were amplified from genomic DNA by bias-controlled multiplex PCR with the immunoSEQ v3 hsTCRB kit. The TCR libraries were sequenced on an Illumina NextSeq 500 to approximately 2.1 million read pairs for survey level or about 5-6.5 million read pairs for deep level. As for the original processing: V, D and J genes were assigned, non-productive sequences were removed, and clonality was reported by immunoSEQ Analyzer software. Repertoires of infused TIL and blood were compared using productive Simpson clonality and the Morisita overlap index of productive TRB rearrangements. Absolute clonotype counts in blood were estimated as lymphocyte count times CD3+ fraction times the clone's productive frequency. TCRdb obtained this table from immuneACCESS and retained in-frame rearrangements with V and J assigned. These tables miss some clones; where compared with another copy, unresolved V genes account for less than half of the shortfall, and the remainder is unexplained. V and J calls and clone size are given by that table; D and trimming were obtained from the DNA. This sample has around 55,000 clones in its table, and 80% to 90% of those were observed once. Clones ranked in the top ten supply nearly 3% of the sample.

The CDR1 and CDR2 encoded by the germline V gene (reference sequence) are WNHNN and SYGVQD. The cysteine opens and the phenylalanine closes a CDR3 of 14 amino acids. The CDR3 DNA has 42 bases and is translated from base 1. The germline V end is reduced by 5 bases and the J end by 1 base; junction bases left unmatched: 1. The time point label, read with the paper, signifies: pre-treatment sample, taken before nivolumab and TIL therapy. Adults with stage 4 NSCLC were enrolled from late 2017 to January 2020 in a dual-center phase I trial. The samples were obtained from a phase I trial that was single-arm and open-label and tested tumor-infiltrating lymphocyte therapy combined with nivolumab in advanced non-small cell lung cancer. Blood mononuclear cells were isolated from EDTA tubes by Ficoll gradient and were snap-frozen as pellets, and DNA was extracted with a Qiagen mini-prep kit. Results the study describes overall, beyond this receptor: The cohort was highly selected, with more treatment-naive, never-smoker and oncogene-addicted patients than typical, limiting generalizability. The study protocol defined all tumor marker inferences as exploratory. Infused TIL clonotypes partially replaced the baseline peripheral repertoire then decayed over months, with no apparent association between persistence and response.

The clonotype comes from a person aged 25 to 85 with non-small cell lung cancer. The rearranged chain carries TRBV10-1 and TRBJ2-2; 7 junctional bases match TRBD2. The specimen comprised blood, sampled at baseline. The DNA is as follows: TGCGCCAGCAGTCCTAGCGGGAACACCGGGGAGCTGTTTTTT. The encoded protein is CASSPSGNTGELFF.